The T cell receptor beta chain under discussion was sequenced for a study of T-cell memory formation after mild COVID-19. V lost 0 bases, J lost 4 bases, and 10 bases lay in between. The germline V gene encodes CDR1 SGHRS and CDR2 YFSETQ. The CDR3 consists of 14 residues. Each CDR3 protein gets one entry after TCRdb re-called the 5' RACE reads with MiXCR. Here the sample spans more than 300,000 distinct CDR3 sequences, about 13% being singletons. This clonotype was detected many times. The chain carries TRBV5-1 and TRBJ2-5; D unclear. This receptor was identified in a man aged 18 to 35 who had mild COVID-19 (a few samples of this study predate the infection). Cell type and time point are not known. The specimen sequenced was PBMCs or a T cell subset sorted from them (not recorded which). The CDR3 loop reads CASSLATNAETQYF. The CDR3 DNA reads TGCGCCAGCAGCTTGGCTACCAACGCAGAGACCCAGTACTTC.